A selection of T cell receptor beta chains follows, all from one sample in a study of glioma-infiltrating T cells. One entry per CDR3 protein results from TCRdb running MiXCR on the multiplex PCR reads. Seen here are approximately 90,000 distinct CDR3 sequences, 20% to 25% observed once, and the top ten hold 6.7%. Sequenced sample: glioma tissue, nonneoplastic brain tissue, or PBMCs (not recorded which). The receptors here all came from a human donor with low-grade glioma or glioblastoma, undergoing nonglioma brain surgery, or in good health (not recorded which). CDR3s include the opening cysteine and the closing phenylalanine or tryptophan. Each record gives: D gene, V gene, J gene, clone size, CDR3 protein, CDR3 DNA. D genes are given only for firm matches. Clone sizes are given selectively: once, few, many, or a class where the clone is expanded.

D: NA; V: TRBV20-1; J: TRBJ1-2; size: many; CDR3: CSASLGRGYGYTF; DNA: TGCAGTGCTAGTCTAGGGCGCGGCTATGGCTACACCTTC
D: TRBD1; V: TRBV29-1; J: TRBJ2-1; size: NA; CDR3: CSVDRGSAYNEQFF; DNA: TGCAGCGTAGACAGGGGGAGCGCCTACAATGAGCAGTTCTTC
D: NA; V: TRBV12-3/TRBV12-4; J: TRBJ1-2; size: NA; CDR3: CASSPSAGASSYGYTF; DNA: TGTGCCAGCAGCCCCTCGGCAGGGGCCTCCTCCTATGGCTACACCTTC
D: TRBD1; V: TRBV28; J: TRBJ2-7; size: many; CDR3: CASSSFGQGASYEQYF; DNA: TGTGCCAGCAGTTCCTTCGGACAGGGGGCCTCCTACGAGCAGTACTTC
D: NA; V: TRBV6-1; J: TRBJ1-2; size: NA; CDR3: CASSDVGGYGYTF; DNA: TGTGCCAGCAGTGACGTCGGGGGGTATGGCTACACCTTC
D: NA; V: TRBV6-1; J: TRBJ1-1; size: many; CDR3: CVSSQRVNTEAFF; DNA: TGTGTCAGCAGTCAGAGGGTGAACACTGAAGCTTTCTTT
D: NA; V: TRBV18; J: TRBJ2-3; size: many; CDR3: CASSPDRTGGGSQYF; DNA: TGTGCCAGCTCTCCGGACAGGACCGGGGGCGGATCGCAGTATTTT
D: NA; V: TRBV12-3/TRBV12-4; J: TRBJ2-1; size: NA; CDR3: CATARVNEQFF; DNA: TGTGCCACCGCTAGAGTCAATGAGCAGTTCTTC
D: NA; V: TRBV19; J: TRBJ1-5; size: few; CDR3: CASSPGRASSRNQPQHF; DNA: TGTGCCAGTAGTCCGGGCAGGGCTAGTAGTCGCAATCAGCCCCAGCATTTT
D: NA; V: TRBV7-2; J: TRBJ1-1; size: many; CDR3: CASSFYGQGNTEAFF; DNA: TGTGCCAGCAGCTTCTATGGGCAGGGGAACACTGAAGCTTTCTTT
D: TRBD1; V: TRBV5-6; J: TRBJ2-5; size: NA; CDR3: CASSRRTGVETQYF; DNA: TGTGCCAGCAGCAGAAGGACAGGGGTGGAGACCCAGTACTTC
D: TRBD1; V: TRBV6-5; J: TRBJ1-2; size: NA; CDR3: CASSPDFTGVINYNYTF; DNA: TGTGCCAGCAGTCCCGACTTCACAGGGGTTATTAACTATAACTACACCTTC
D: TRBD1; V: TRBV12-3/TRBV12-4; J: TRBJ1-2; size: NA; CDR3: CASSLPGTGYGYTF; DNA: TGTGCCAGCAGTTTACCGGGGACAGGCTATGGCTACACCTTC
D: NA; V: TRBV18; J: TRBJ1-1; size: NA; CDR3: CASSQGGYTEAFF; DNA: TGTGCCAGCTCACAGGGGGGATACACTGAAGCTTTCTTT
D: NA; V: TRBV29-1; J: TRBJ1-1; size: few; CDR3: CSGGGGGDTEAFF; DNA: TGCAGCGGTGGAGGGGGGGGAGACACTGAAGCTTTCTTT
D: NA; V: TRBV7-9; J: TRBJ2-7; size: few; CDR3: CASSPSLYEQYF; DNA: TGTGCCAGCAGCCCGAGCCTCTACGAGCAGTACTTC
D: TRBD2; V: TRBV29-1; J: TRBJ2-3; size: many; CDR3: CSVGPSGGDTQYF; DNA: TGCAGCGTTGGGCCTAGCGGGGGAGATACGCAGTATTTT
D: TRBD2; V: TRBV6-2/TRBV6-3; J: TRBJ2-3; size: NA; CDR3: CARLTSGSTDTQYF; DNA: TGTGCCAGGCTGACTAGCGGGAGCACAGATACGCAGTATTTT
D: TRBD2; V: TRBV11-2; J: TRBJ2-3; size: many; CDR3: CASSSPKLAGVADTQYF; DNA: TGTGCCAGCAGCTCACCTAAACTAGCGGGAGTAGCAGATACGCAGTATTTT
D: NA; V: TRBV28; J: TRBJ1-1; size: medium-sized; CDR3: CASSLSTRPKNTEAFF; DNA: TGTGCCAGCAGTTTAAGCACCAGGCCGAAGAACACTGAAGCTTTCTTT
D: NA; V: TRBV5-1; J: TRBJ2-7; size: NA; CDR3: CASSLNQPPSYERYF; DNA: TGCGCCAGCAGCTTGAATCAACCGCCATCCTACGAGCGGTACTTC
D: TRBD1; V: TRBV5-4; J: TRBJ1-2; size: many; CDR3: CASSFGPGTVYGYTF; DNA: TGTGCCAGCAGCTTCGGACCCGGGACAGTCTATGGCTACACCTTC
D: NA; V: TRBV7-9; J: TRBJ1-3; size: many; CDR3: CASSSGGPGNTIYF; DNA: TGTGCCAGCAGCTCGGGAGGGCCTGGAAACACCATATATTTT
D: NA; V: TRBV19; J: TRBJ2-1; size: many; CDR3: CASSLAGTLNEQFF; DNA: TGTGCCAGTAGTCTGGCGGGGACACTCAATGAGCAGTTCTTC
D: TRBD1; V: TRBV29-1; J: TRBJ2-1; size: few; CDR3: CSGRQGGDEQFF; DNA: TGCAGCGGACGACAGGGCGGCGATGAGCAGTTCTTC
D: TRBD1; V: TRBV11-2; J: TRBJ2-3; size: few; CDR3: CASSFYRGHTDTQYF; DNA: TGTGCCAGCAGTTTTTACAGGGGTCACACAGATACGCAGTATTTT
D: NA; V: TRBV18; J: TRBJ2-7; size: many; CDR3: CASSQSPTYEQYF; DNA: TGTGCCAGCTCCCAAAGTCCGACGTACGAGCAGTACTTC
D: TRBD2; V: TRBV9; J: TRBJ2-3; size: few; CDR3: CASSPRLALTDTQYF; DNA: TGTGCCAGCAGCCCACGACTAGCGCTTACAGATACGCAGTATTTT
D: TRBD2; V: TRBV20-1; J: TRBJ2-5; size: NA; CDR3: CSAPDRRRLAGGPSYQETQYF; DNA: TGCAGTGCTCCGGATAGGCGACGACTAGCGGGGGGGCCGTCGTACCAAGAGACCCAGTACTTC
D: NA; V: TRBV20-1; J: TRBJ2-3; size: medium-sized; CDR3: CSARGINTDTQYF; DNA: TGCAGTGCTAGAGGGATCAACACAGATACGCAGTATTTT
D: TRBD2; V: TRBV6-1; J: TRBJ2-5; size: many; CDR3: CASSDLAGARETQYF; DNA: TGTGCCAGCAGTGACCTAGCGGGAGCGAGAGAGACCCAGTACTTC
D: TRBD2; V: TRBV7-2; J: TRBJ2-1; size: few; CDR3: CASSPSGGSYNEQFF; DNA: TGTGCCAGCAGCCCCAGCGGGGGTTCCTACAATGAGCAGTTCTTC
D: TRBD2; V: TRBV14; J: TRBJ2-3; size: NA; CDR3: CASSHSVLAGGPGSDTQYF; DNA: TGTGCCAGCAGCCATTCCGTACTAGCGGGAGGGCCCGGCTCAGATACGCAGTATTTT
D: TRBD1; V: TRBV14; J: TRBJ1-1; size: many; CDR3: CASTLTGDKNTEAFF; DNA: TGTGCCAGCACTTTAACAGGGGACAAGAACACTGAAGCTTTCTTT
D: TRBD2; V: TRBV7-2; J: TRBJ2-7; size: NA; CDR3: CASSSRTSGGLTYEQYF; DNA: TGTGCCAGCAGCTCCCGGACTAGCGGGGGCCTAACCTACGAGCAGTACTTC
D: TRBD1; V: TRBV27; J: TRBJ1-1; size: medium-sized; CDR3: CASSPGTGRENTEAFF; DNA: TGTGCCAGCAGCCCTGGGACAGGGAGGGAGAACACTGAAGCTTTCTTT
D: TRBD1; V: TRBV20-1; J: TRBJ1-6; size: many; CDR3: CSASEDRGYNSPLHF; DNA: TGCAGTGCTAGCGAGGACAGGGGATATAATTCACCCCTCCACTTT
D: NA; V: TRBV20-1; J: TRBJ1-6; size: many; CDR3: CSAFGRGGHPPLHF; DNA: TGCAGTGCGTTCGGTCGGGGAGGGCATCCACCCCTCCACTTT
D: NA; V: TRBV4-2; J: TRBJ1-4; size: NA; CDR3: CASSQEPGSATNEKLFF; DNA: TGTGCCAGCAGCCAAGAACCGGGGTCCGCAACTAATGAAAAACTGTTTTTT
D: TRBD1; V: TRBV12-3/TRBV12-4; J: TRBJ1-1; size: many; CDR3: CASRTRRDRKNTEAFF; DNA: TGTGCCAGCAGAACCCGGAGGGACAGAAAGAACACTGAAGCTTTCTTT
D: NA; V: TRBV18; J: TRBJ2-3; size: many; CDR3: CASSPQTDTQYF; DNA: TGTGCCAGCTCACCACAAACAGATACGCAGTATTTT
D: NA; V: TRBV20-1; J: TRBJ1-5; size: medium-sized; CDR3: CSALRGGNQPQHF; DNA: TGCAGTGCTCTCCGAGGAGGGAATCAGCCCCAGCATTTT
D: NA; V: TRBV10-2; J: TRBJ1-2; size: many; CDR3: CASSESRDGSYGYTF; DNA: TGCGCCAGCAGTGAGTCTAGGGACGGGTCCTATGGCTACACCTTC
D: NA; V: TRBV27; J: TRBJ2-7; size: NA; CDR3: CVSSLSGGVTYEQYF; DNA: TGTGTCAGCAGTTTATCGGGTGGTGTAACCTACGAGCAGTACTTC
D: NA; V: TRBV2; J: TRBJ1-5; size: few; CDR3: CASTLSGSGQPQHF; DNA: TGTGCCAGCACCCTATCAGGGTCTGGTCAGCCCCAGCATTTT
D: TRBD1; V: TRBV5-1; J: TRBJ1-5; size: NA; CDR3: CASSTGVSDQPQHF; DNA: TGCGCCAGCTCTACAGGGGTTTCGGATCAGCCCCAGCATTTT
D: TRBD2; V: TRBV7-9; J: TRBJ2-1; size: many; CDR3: CASSTPSGSGEQFF; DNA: TGTGCCAGCAGCACTCCTAGCGGGAGCGGTGAGCAGTTCTTC